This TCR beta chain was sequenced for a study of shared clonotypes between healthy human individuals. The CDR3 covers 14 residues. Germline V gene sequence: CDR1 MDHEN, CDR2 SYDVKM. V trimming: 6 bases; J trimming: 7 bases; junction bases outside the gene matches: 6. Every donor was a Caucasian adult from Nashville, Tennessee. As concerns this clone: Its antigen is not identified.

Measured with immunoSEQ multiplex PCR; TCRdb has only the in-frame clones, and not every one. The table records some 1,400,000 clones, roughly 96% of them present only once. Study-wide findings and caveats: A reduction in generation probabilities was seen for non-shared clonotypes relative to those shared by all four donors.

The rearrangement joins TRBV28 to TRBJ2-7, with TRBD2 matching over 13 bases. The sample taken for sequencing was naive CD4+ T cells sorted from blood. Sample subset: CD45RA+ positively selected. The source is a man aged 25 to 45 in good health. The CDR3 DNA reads TGTGCCAGCAGCCTCGGACTAGCGGGAGTTGAGCAGTACTTC. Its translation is CASSLGLAGVEQYF.